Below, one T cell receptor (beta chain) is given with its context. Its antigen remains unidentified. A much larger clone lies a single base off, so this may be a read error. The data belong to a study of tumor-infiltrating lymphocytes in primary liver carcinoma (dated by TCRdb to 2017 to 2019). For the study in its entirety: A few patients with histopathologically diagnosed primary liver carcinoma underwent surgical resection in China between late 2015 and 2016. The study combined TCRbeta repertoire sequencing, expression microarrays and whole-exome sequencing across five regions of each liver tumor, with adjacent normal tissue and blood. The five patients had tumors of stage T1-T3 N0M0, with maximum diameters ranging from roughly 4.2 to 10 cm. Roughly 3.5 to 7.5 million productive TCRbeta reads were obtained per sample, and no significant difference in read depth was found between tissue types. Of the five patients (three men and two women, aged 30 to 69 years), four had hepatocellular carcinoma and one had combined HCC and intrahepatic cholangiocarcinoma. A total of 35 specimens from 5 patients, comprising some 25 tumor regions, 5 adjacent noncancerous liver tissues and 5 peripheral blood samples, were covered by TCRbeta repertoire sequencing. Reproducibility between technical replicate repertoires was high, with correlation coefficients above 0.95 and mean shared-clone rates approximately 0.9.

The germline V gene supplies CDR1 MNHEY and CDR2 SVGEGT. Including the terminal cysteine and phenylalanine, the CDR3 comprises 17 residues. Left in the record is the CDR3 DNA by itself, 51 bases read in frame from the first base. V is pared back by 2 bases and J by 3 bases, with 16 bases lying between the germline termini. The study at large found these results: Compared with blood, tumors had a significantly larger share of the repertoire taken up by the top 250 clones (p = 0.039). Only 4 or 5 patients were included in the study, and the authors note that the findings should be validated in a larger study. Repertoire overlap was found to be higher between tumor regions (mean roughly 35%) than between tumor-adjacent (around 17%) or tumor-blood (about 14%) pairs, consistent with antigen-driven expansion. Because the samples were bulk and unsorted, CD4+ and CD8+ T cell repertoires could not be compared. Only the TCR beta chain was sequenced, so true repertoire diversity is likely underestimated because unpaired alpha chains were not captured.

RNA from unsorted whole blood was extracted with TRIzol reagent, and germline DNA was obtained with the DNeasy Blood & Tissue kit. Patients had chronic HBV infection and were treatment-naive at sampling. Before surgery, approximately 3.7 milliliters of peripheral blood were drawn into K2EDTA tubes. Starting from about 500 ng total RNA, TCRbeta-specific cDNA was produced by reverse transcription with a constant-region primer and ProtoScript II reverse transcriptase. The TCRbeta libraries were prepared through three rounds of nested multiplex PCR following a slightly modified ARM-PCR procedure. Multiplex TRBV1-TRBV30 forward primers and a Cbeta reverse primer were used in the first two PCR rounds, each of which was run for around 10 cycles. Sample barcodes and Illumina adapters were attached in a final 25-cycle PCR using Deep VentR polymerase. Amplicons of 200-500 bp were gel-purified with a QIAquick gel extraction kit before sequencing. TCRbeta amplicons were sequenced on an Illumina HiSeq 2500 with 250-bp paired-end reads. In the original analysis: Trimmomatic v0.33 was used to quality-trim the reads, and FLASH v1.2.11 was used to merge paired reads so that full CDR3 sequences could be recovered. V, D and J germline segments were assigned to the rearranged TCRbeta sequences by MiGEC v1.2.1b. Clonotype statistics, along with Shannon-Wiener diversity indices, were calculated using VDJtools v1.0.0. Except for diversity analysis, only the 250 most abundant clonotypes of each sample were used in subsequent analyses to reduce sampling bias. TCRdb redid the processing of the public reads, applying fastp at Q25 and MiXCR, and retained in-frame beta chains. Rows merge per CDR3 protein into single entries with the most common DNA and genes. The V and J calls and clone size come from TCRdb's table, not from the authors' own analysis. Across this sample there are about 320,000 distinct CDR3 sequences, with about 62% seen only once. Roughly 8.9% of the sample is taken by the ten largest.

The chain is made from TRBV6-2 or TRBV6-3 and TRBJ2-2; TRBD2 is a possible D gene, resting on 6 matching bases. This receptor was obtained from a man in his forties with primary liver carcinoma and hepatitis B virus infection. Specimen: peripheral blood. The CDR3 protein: CASSYTLGRTYTGELFF. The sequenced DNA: TGTGCCAGCAGTTACACCCTAGGGAGGACCTACACCGGGGAGCTGTTTTTT.